These 11 T cell receptor beta chains were sequenced from one sample in a study of blood T cell repertoires in COVID-19. The repertoire was sequenced with immunoSEQ multiplex PCR; TCRdb's copy has only in-frame clones and lacks some. The sample has about 130,000 clones; approximately 85% are singletons. Sequences were obtained from peripheral blood. All receptors come from a human donor in a cohort sampled during active COVID-19.

The V gene is TRBV30, the J gene TRBJ1-1; 8 bases are a match to TRBD1. The CDR3 has 15 residues. The germline CDR1 and CDR2 sequences are GTSNPN and SVGIG (reference sequence). V was clipped by 4 bases and J by 2 bases; unmatched bases: 9. CDR3 bases: TGTGCCTGGACTCCTCGGGACAGGCCCAACACTGAAGCTTTCTTT. Amino acid sequence: CAWTPRDRPNTEAFF. Complete variable domain (other parts from reference TRBV30 and TRBJ1-1): SQTIHQWPATLVQPVGSPLSLECTVEGTSNPNLYWYRQAAGRGLQLLFYSVGIGQISSEVPQNLSASRPQDRQFILSSKKLLLSDSGFYLCAWTPRDRPNTEAFFGQGTRLTVV.

The CDR3 reads CASEGLAGYNEQFF. As DNA, the CDR3 is TGTGCCAGTGAGGGACTAGCGGGCTACAATGAGCAGTTCTTC. The chain combines TRBV19 with TRBJ2-1; 12 bases match TRBD2. This CDR3 is built from 14 residues. Trimming removed 8 bases from V and 3 bases from J; junction bases left unmatched: 2. Germline CDR1 and CDR2: LNHDA and SQIVND (reference sequence).

The V gene is TRBV24-1, the J gene TRBJ2-5, with D uncertain. Germline V CDR1 and CDR2: KGHDR, SFDVKD. CDR3 length: 11 amino acids. V lost 9 bases and J 4 bases, leaving 8 bases between the germline ends. The CDR3 region has the DNA TGTGCCACCGCCCTAAGAGAGACCCAGTACTTC. Translating gives CATALRETQYF.

The chain employs TRBV7-9 and TRBJ2-3, with 11 bases matching TRBD2. CDR3 length: 15 residues. Unmatched junction bases numbered 5, after V lost 5 bases and J lost 4 bases. CDR1 SEHNR and CDR2 FQNEAQ come from the germline V gene (reference sequence). The CDR3 DNA reads as TGTGCCAGCAGCATCACTAGCGGGAGCCCAGATACGCAGTATTTT. This translates into CASSITSGSPDTQYF.

The chain has TRBV18 and TRBJ1-4; TRBD1 matches at 7 bases. CDR3 length equals 14 residues. V shed 3 bases, J shed 3 bases, and the junction held 1 base outside the gene matches. Germline V gene lookup returns CDR1 KGHSH and CDR2 LQKENI. The DNA for the CDR3 is TGTGCCAGCTCACCTCAGGGGGCTAATGAAAAACTGTTTTTT. Its translation is CASSPQGANEKLFF.

The genes are TRBV9 and TRBJ2-3; 12 bases are shared with TRBD2. The V and J ends lost 4 bases and 4 bases, in that order; junction bases with no gene match: 7. CDR3 size: 16 residues. Germline V gives CDR1 SGDLS, CDR2 YYNGEE. The CDR3 region is CASSQLAGGFADTQYF. CDR3 DNA sequence: TGTGCCAGCAGCCAACTAGCGGGAGGTTTCGCAGATACGCAGTATTTT.

The rearrangement uses TRBV19 and TRBJ2-7, with TRBD2 identical over 8 bases. V gave up 3 bases and J gave up 4 bases; unmatched junction bases: 2. CDR1 LNHDA and CDR2 SQIVND come from the germline V gene (reference sequence). The CDR3 has 13 amino acids. CDR3: CASSITGGYEQYF. Written as DNA, the CDR3 is TGTGCCAGTAGTATCACGGGAGGGTACGAGCAGTACTTC.

DNA of the CDR3: TGCAGCGTTGCCAGGGCTGGGGAGCTGTTTTTT. Its translation: CSVARAGELFF. This rearrangement joins TRBV29-1 to TRBJ2-2, with D maybe TRBD1 (5 bases). The CDR3 contains 11 residues. Germline-derived CDR1 and CDR2 are SQVTM and ANQGSEA. The V gene lost 4 bases and the J gene lost 8 bases, with 8 bases spanning the gap.

The chain uses TRBV28 and TRBJ2-2, with TRBD1 matching 8 bases. The CDR3 totals 15 residues. Trimming took 5 bases from V and 4 from J; bases not matched to a gene: 6. Germline-derived CDR1 and CDR2 are MDHEN and SYDVKM. The CDR3 protein is CASSTGGWGTGELFF. DNA of the CDR3: TGTGCCAGCAGTACAGGGGGTTGGGGCACCGGGGAGCTGTTTTTT.

Only one count was recorded for this clone. The gene calls are TRBV30 and TRBJ2-3, with D possibly matching TRBD2 (6 bases). The germline V gene has CDR1 GTSNPN and CDR2 SVGIG (reference sequence). V lost 2 bases to trimming and J lost 4 bases, with 16 bases between them. The CDR3 spans 15 residues. The CDR3 here is CAWSRGTLRADTQYF. CDR3 DNA sequence: TGTGCCTGGAGTCGCGGGACCCTTAGGGCAGATACGCAGTATTTT.

This clone came up a few times. The V and J genes are TRBV6-5 and TRBJ1-2; D ambiguous. Looked up from germline, CDR1 is MNHEY and CDR2 is SVGAGI. The CDR3 is 15 amino acids. The V and J ends lost 4 bases and 4 bases respectively, with 16 bases between them. The CDR3: CASSSRPGGLYGYTF. For the CDR3, the DNA is TGTGCCAGCAGTTCTCGTCCGGGAGGACTCTATGGCTACACCTTC.